The rows below give T cell receptor beta chains drawn from one sample of a study of cytomegalovirus exposure and HLA in healthy donors. Some clones are missing from TCRdb's copy, which holds only in-frame ones; the method was immunoSEQ multiplex PCR. Among about 160,000 clones listed, around three quarters were seen once. The specimen sequenced was PBMCs. These receptors all stem from a middle-aged man in good health and CMV-seropositive. The CDR3 runs from the conserved cysteine through the conserved F or W. The order of the fields is D gene, J gene, clone size, V gene, CDR3 protein, CDR3 DNA. The D gene is left open where the match is weak. Clone sizes are given selectively: once, few, many, or a class where the clone is expanded.

NA,TRBJ1-3,NA,TRBV7-2,CASRRGVRLNSGNTIYF,TGTGCCAGCAGGAGAGGTGTGAGGTTGAACTCTGGAAACACCATATATTTT
NA,TRBJ1-1,NA,TRBV7-3,CASSKGVNTEAFF,TGTGCCAGCTCCAAGGGGGTTAACACTGAAGCTTTCTTT
TRBD1,TRBJ1-3,NA,TRBV6-1,CASSESRGTGGRNTIYF,TGTGCCAGCAGTGAATCCCGCGGGACAGGGGGTAGAAACACCATATATTTT
NA,TRBJ2-7,once,TRBV11-1,CASSPPLVMGGADYEQYF,TGTGCCAGCAGCCCCCCTTTAGTGATGGGGGGGGCGGACTACGAGCAGTACTTC
NA,TRBJ2-1,once,TRBV11-3,CASSPGYNEQFF,TGTGCCAGCAGCCCCGGGTACAATGAGCAGTTCTTC
NA,TRBJ2-1,NA,TRBV7-6,CASSPVGPLGEQFF,TGTGCCAGCAGCCCCGTGGGGCCTCTGGGGGAGCAGTTCTTC
NA,TRBJ2-5,NA,TRBV7-3,CASSPSGEETQYF,TGTGCCAGCAGCCCCTCGGGGGAGGAGACCCAGTACTTC
TRBD1,TRBJ1-5,NA,TRBV9,CASSEGDSPPQHF,TGTGCCAGTAGCGAGGGGGACAGCCCGCCCCAGCATTTT
NA,TRBJ1-5,NA,TRBV19,CASRSNRGGNQPQHF,TGTGCCAGTAGGAGCAACCGGGGGGGCAATCAGCCCCAGCATTTT
NA,TRBJ2-3,NA,TRBV27,CASSLGLSTDTQYF,TGTGCCAGCAGTTTAGGACTATCGACAGATACGCAGTATTTT
TRBD1,TRBJ1-2,NA,TRBV5-4,CASSLGQGPLYGYTF,TGTGCCAGCAGCCTAGGACAGGGGCCCCTCTATGGCTACACCTTC
NA,TRBJ1-6,few,TRBV27,CASSLAGVGSPLHF,TGTGCCAGCAGTTTAGCGGGGGTAGGGTCACCCCTCCACTTT
TRBD2,TRBJ2-2,NA,TRBV30,CAWNLAGGNTGELFF,TGTGCCTGGAATTTAGCGGGGGGCAACACCGGGGAGCTGTTTTTT
NA,TRBJ1-5,NA,TRBV9,CASSVGGNSNQPQHF,TGTGCCAGCAGCGTAGGCGGAAATAGCAATCAGCCCCAGCATTTT
NA,TRBJ2-3,NA,TRBV27,CASSPRTYPDTQYF,TGTGCCAGCAGTCCAAGGACATACCCAGATACGCAGTATTTT
NA,TRBJ2-1,NA,TRBV7-2,CASSPDRDEQFF,TGTGCCAGCAGCCCAGACAGAGATGAGCAGTTCTTC
NA,TRBJ1-1,NA,TRBV28,CASREASQQRNTEAFF,TGTGCCAGCCGCGAAGCTTCACAACAGAGGAACACTGAAGCTTTCTTT
TRBD2,TRBJ2-1,once,TRBV7-9,CASSLGASGYNEQFF,TGTGCCAGCAGCTTAGGGGCTAGCGGTTACAATGAGCAGTTCTTC
NA,TRBJ1-2,NA,TRBV5-5,CASSLDSSYGYTF,TGTGCCAGCAGCTTGGACAGCAGCTATGGCTACACCTTC
TRBD2,TRBJ2-5,NA,TRBV5-4,CASSLAGRGGLETQYF,TGTGCCAGCAGCTTGGCCGGGCGGGGGGGTCTAGAGACCCAGTACTTC
NA,TRBJ1-1,NA,TRBV25-1,CASSDRGLGAFF,TGTGCCAGCAGTGATCGGGGGTTGGGAGCTTTCTTT
TRBD1,TRBJ1-6,few,TRBV5-4,CASSLTQGAGNSPLHF,TGTGCCAGCAGCTTAACACAGGGGGCGGGTAACTCACCCCTCCACTTT
NA,TRBJ2-2,NA,TRBV5-6,CASSHAGSRELFF,TGTGCCAGCAGCCACGCCGGGTCCAGGGAGCTGTTTTTT
TRBD1,TRBJ1-5,NA,TRBV5-1,CASSFGTGDSNQPQHF,TGCGCCAGCAGCTTTGGGACAGGGGATAGCAATCAGCCCCAGCATTTT
NA,TRBJ1-6,NA,TRBV7-7,CASSHGRNSPLHF,TGTGCTAGCAGCCACGGGAGGAATTCACCCCTCCACTTT
NA,TRBJ1-5,NA,TRBV5-8,CASSWTLYQPQHF,TGTGCCAGCAGCTGGACTCTCTATCAGCCCCAGCATTTT
TRBD2,TRBJ2-5,NA,TRBV5-1,CASSLSDWAGGQETQYF,TGCGCCAGCAGCTTGTCCGACTGGGCGGGGGGCCAAGAGACCCAGTACTTC
NA,TRBJ1-1,NA,TRBV7-9,CASSPGRGARTEAFF,TGTGCCAGCAGCCCCGGGCGGGGGGCGCGTACTGAAGCTTTCTTT
NA,TRBJ1-3,NA,TRBV5-1,CASSPGGFSGNTIYF,TGCGCCAGCAGCCCCGGGGGGTTTTCTGGAAACACCATATATTTT
NA,TRBJ2-5,NA,TRBV10-3,CATGERQAQETQYF,TGTGCCACAGGGGAGCGACAGGCGCAAGAGACCCAGTACTTC
NA,TRBJ1-1,NA,TRBV5-6,CASSLDYRMNTEAFF,TGTGCCAGCAGCTTGGATTACAGGATGAACACTGAAGCTTTCTTT
TRBD2,TRBJ2-3,few,TRBV2,CASSGTSGVRRGTDTQYF,TGTGCCAGCAGTGGAACTAGCGGGGTCCGCCGGGGCACAGATACGCAGTATTTT
TRBD1,TRBJ2-1,once,TRBV6-6,CASRPDRGAYNEQFF,TGTGCCAGCAGACCCGACAGGGGGGCCTACAATGAGCAGTTCTTC
TRBD1,TRBJ1-4,few,TRBV13,CASSPGQGASGEKLFF,TGTGCCAGCAGCCCGGGACAGGGGGCTTCAGGGGAAAAACTGTTTTTT
NA,TRBJ2-5,few,TRBV27,CASSLSPWRATQETQYF,TGTGCCAGCAGTTTATCCCCCTGGCGGGCCACACAAGAGACCCAGTACTTC
TRBD1,TRBJ2-5,NA,TRBV7-8,CASSLGQGVVQETQYF,TGTGCCAGCAGCCTCGGACAGGGGGTGGTCCAAGAGACCCAGTACTTC
TRBD2,TRBJ2-2,NA,TRBV9,CASSAGTSITGELFF,TGTGCCAGCAGCGCCGGGACTAGCATCACCGGGGAGCTGTTTTTT
TRBD1,TRBJ2-2,NA,TRBV6-4,CASSPGTGGSGELFF,TGTGCCAGCAGCCCGGGTACAGGGGGCTCCGGGGAGCTGTTTTTT
TRBD2,TRBJ2-2,NA,TRBV7-2,CASRLAGSNTGELFF,TGTGCCAGCAGGCTAGCGGGTTCGAACACCGGGGAGCTGTTTTTT
NA,TRBJ2-7,NA,TRBV5-1,CASSPGTGMREQYF,TGCGCCAGCAGCCCTGGCACGGGGATGCGGGAGCAGTACTTC
NA,TRBJ2-3,NA,TRBV7-2,CASSIGRPDTQYF,TGTGCCAGCAGCATAGGGAGACCGGATACGCAGTATTTT
TRBD2,TRBJ2-7,NA,TRBV13,CASSLGSGVYEQYF,TGTGCCAGCAGCTTAGGTAGCGGGGTATACGAGCAGTACTTC
TRBD1,TRBJ2-7,NA,TRBV5-1,CASSLAGTGVYEQYF,TGCGCCAGCAGCTTGGCAGGGACAGGGGTCTACGAGCAGTACTTC
TRBD1,TRBJ1-5,NA,TRBV6-6,CASRDRNQPQHF,TGTGCCAGCAGGGACAGGAATCAGCCCCAGCATTTT
NA,TRBJ1-1,NA,TRBV7-6,CASSLDRNTEAFF,TGTGCCAGCAGCTTAGATCGGAACACTGAAGCTTTCTTT
TRBD1,TRBJ1-2,NA,TRBV4-3,CASSQLDRGGYGYTF,TGCGCCAGCAGCCAACTGGACAGGGGTGGCTATGGCTACACCTTC
NA,TRBJ2-2,NA,TRBV4-3,CASSLLEAGELFF,TGCGCCAGCAGCCTCCTCGAGGCCGGGGAGCTGTTTTTT
NA,TRBJ2-1,NA,TRBV4-3,CASSQGRTSRLYNEQFF,TGCGCCAGCAGCCAAGGCCGAACTAGCAGACTCTACAATGAGCAGTTCTTC
NA,TRBJ2-3,NA,TRBV6-5,CASSYSPGADTQYF,TGTGCCAGCAGTTACTCGCCAGGGGCAGATACGCAGTATTTT
TRBD1,TRBJ2-7,NA,TRBV2,CASSAGQGPYEQYF,TGTGCCAGCAGTGCGGGACAGGGACCCTACGAGCAGTACTTC
NA,TRBJ2-7,NA,TRBV2,CASSGASYEQYF,TGTGCCAGCAGTGGGGCCTCCTACGAGCAGTACTTC
NA,TRBJ2-2,few,TRBV11-2,CASRELTGELFF,TGTGCCAGTAGGGAGCTCACCGGGGAGCTGTTTTTT
NA,TRBJ2-6,few,TRBV11-2,CASSFEGAGANVLTF,TGTGCCAGCAGCTTTGAGGGCGCCGGGGCCAACGTCCTGACTTTC
NA,TRBJ1-2,once,TRBV5-4,CASSYPGSGYGYTF,TGTGCCAGCAGCTACCCCGGGTCTGGGTATGGCTACACCTTC
TRBD1,TRBJ1-2,NA,TRBV10-3,CAIQVQGAYGYTF,TGTGCCATCCAAGTACAGGGGGCCTATGGCTACACCTTC